This T cell receptor beta chain emerged from a study of cytomegalovirus exposure and HLA in healthy donors. TCRdb's copy holds only in-frame clones and misses some; the assay was immunoSEQ multiplex PCR. The sample shows 200,000 or so clones, almost 90% of them seen only once. The V gene's germline CDR1 is SEHNR and CDR2 FQNEAQ (reference sequence). The CDR3 length is 17 residues. The junction had 3 bases not matched to a gene; V was cut back by 5 bases and J by 0 bases. Study-wide findings and caveats: According to a later analysis, TCR clusters from the first cohort tended to co-occur in the approximately 130 validation repertoires.

On this clone itself: The antigen is unknown.

The sequencing input was PBMCs. This sequence joins TRBV7-9 and TRBJ2-2; 13 nucleotides align to TRBD2. The source of this sequence is a woman between 18 and 30 years old in good health and CMV-seronegative. The CDR3 spells CASSRLAGGPNTGELFF. The CDR3 DNA sequence: TGTGCCAGCAGCCGACTAGCGGGAGGCCCGAACACCGGGGAGCTGTTTTTT. Combining the CDR3 with reference TRBV7-9 and TRBJ2-2 gives the whole variable domain DTGVSQNPRHKITKRGQNVTFRCDPISEHNRLYWYRQTLGQGPEFLTYFQNEAQLEKSRLLSDRFSAERPKGSFSTLEIQRTEQGDSAMYLCASSRLAGGPNTGELFFGEGSRLTVL.